This record looks at one TCR beta chain sequence and its context. This table comes from immunoSEQ multiplex PCR, and its TCRdb copy is limited to in-frame clones, with some not included. The table includes 50,000 to 80,000 clones, about 88% detected once. The source of the sample is a study of technical replicates of blood from a few donors. Germline V gene lookup returns CDR1 SGHTA and CDR2 FQGNSA. Trimming took 6 bases from V and 1 from J; bases not matched to a gene: 4. This CDR3 is 15 amino acids long. The chain employs TRBV7-2 and TRBJ2-2; 8 nucleotides align to TRBD2. Sequencing was performed on PBMCs. This TCR was recovered from a human donor in good health. Some clones in this sample may be carry-over from other donors' samples. Here the CDR3 reads CASRPLAGNTGELFF. The CDR3 nucleotides are TGTGCCAGCAGGCCGCTAGCGGGGAACACCGGGGAGCTGTTTTTT.